One and the same sample provided the 28 T cell receptor beta chains below, sequenced in a study of blood T cells in healthy people across ages. A sample-barcoded 5' primer and a J-beta primer mix were used in a second PCR of roughly 6 to 11 cycles. TCRdb reprocessed the 5' RACE reads with MiXCR, giving one entry per CDR3 protein. The sample yields more than 650,000 distinct CDR3 sequences, approximately 22% seen once. Source material: blood. The receptors here all came from a man between 65 and 85 years old in good health.

V usage is TRBV28 and J usage is TRBJ1-2; D gene ambiguous. CDR3 length equals 12 residues. Per germline, CDR1 MDHEN and CDR2 SYDVKM. The CDR3 region is CTIQLSNYGYTF. CDR3 nucleotide sequence: TGTACCATCCAGCTTTCTAACTATGGCTACACCTTC.

This clonotype was seen a handful of times. The junction does not match germline at one end; this may be a read error. This rearrangement joins TRBV7-2 to TRBJ2-7; tentatively, D is TRBD1 (5 bases). Germline lookup yields CDR1 SGHTA and CDR2 FQGNSA. This CDR3 has 11 amino acids. CDR3 in DNA: TGTGCCGGCAGCTCAGGGTGGGCGCAGTACTTC. Its translation is CAGSSGWAQYF.

V is TRBV12-3 or TRBV12-4 and J is TRBJ2-7; TRBD1 is a possible D gene (5 bases). The V and J ends lost 1 base and 8 bases respectively, with 15 bases between them. The CDR3 is 14 amino acids. In nucleotides, the CDR3 is TGTGCCAGCAGTTTAGGACAGACACGGTCCAAGCAGTACTTC. Amino acids: CASSLGQTRSKQYF.

The table lists this clonotype with a few counts. V usage is TRBV6-2 or TRBV6-3 and J usage is TRBJ2-5; D unclear. The better agreement between TRBJ2-7 and the DNA end casts doubt on the J call. The CDR3 contains 15 residues. In germline, CDR1 is MNHEY, CDR2 SVGEGT. The CDR3 nucleotides are TGTGCCAGCAGTTACTCGAGTGGAAGCACTCACGAGCAGTACGTC. It translates to CASSYSSGSTHEQYV.

This clonotype turned up a few times. The chain carries TRBV5-1 and TRBJ1-2, with 8 bases that match TRBD1. This CDR3 contains 13 residues. V was pared by 4 bases and J by 6 bases, with 5 bases of the junction left unmatched. Germline CDR1 reads SGHRS; CDR2 reads YFSETQ. DNA for the CDR3: TGCGCCAGCAGCGAGACACAGGGGGATGGCTACACCTTC. It encodes CASSETQGDGYTF.

This clonotype was seen a few times. V gene TRBV6-5 combines with J gene TRBJ2-5; maybe TRBD1 (6 bases). Germline V CDR1 and CDR2: MNHEY, SVGAGI. Deletions cut 2 bases from V and 3 bases from J, with 13 bases between. CDR3 length: 15 amino acids. Here the CDR3 reads CASSYGGRVKETQYF. The DNA for the CDR3 is TGTGCCAGCAGTTACGGGGGCAGGGTAAAAGAGACCCAGTACTTC.

CDR3 DNA sequence: TGTGCCAGTAGTATCAGCTTAGGTCGCGGGGGCCAAGAGACCCAGTACTTC. Amino acids: CASSISLGRGGQETQYF. The rearrangement joins TRBV19 to TRBJ2-5, with 7 bases aligning to TRBD2. The ends lost 3 bases at V and 1 base at J; junction bases unmatched: 11. The CDR3 is 17 amino acids. CDR1 and CDR2 from the germline V gene are LNHDA and SQIVND (reference sequence).

The rearrangement links TRBV6-5 to TRBJ2-5; 7 bases fit TRBD2. Germline V CDR1 and CDR2: MNHEY, SVGAGI. The length of the CDR3 is 16 residues. The J segment lost 2 bases and the V segment lost 0 bases, leaving 6 bases of the junction unmatched. The CDR3 loop is CASSYSPSGLQETQYF. Written as DNA, the CDR3 is TGTGCCAGCAGTTACTCTCCTAGCGGCCTTCAAGAGACCCAGTACTTC.

This clonotype was found a few times. The chain recombines TRBV4-3 with TRBJ2-5; 14 bases are a match to TRBD2. Germline V gives CDR1 LGHNA, CDR2 YSLEER. The trim removed 4 bases at V and 4 bases at J, leaving 14 bases unmatched. The CDR3 loop spans 19 amino acids. CDR3 sequence: CASSPHGTSGRSGSETQYF. Written as DNA, the CDR3 is TGCGCCAGCAGCCCTCACGGGACTAGCGGGAGATCCGGGTCAGAGACCCAGTACTTC.

This clonotype was observed a handful of times. The rearrangement joins TRBV12-3 or TRBV12-4 to TRBJ1-3; TRBD1 matches at 7 bases. There are 14 residues in the CDR3. V shed 6 bases, J shed 4 bases, and the junction held 6 bases outside the gene matches. The CDR3 spells CASSRGTAGNTIYF. The CDR3 DNA sequence: TGTGCCAGCAGCCGAGGGACAGCAGGAAACACCATATATTTT.

V usage is TRBV28 and J usage is TRBJ2-4; no firm D call. From germline, CDR1 is MDHEN and CDR2 SYDVKM. This CDR3 comprises 17 residues. Trimming took off 0 bases at V and 0 bases at J, with 12 bases between the two ends. CDR3 amino acids: CASSLWATHIAKNIQYF. The CDR3 DNA follows: TGTGCCAGCAGTTTATGGGCGACACATATAGCCAAAAACATTCAGTACTTC. The full variable domain, completed using reference TRBV28 and TRBJ2-4, is DVKVTQSSRYLVKRTGEKVFLECVQDMDHENMFWYRQDPGLGLRLIYFSYDVKMKEKGDIPEGYSVSREKKERFSLILESASTNQTSMYLCASSLWATHIAKNIQYFGAGTRLSVL.

This chain connects TRBV10-3 to TRBJ2-5, with 12 bases fitting TRBD2. V lost 4 bases and J lost 5; bases outside the gene matches: 5. In germline, CDR1 is ENHRY, CDR2 SYGVKD. This CDR3 is 15 amino acids long. The CDR3 sequence: CAISGTSGTEETQYF. In DNA form, the CDR3 reads TGTGCCATCAGTGGGACTAGCGGGACCGAGGAGACCCAGTACTTC.

This clonotype was observed a few times. The chain couples TRBV29-1 to TRBJ2-5; D uncertain. The CDR3 has 13 residues. V gave up 4 bases and J gave up 5 bases, with 14 bases separating them. CDR1 and CDR2 (germline): SQVTM, ANQGSEA. CDR3 sequence: CSVGYSGSETQYF. The CDR3 DNA reads as TGCAGCGTTGGGTATTCAGGTAGTGAGACCCAGTACTTC. The whole variable domain, filled in from reference TRBV29-1 and TRBJ2-5, reads SAVISQKPSRDICQRGTSLTIQCQVDSQVTMMFWYRQQPGQSLTLIATANQGSEATYESGFVIDKFPISRPNLTFSTLTVSNMSPEDSSIYLCSVGYSGSETQYFGPGTRLLVL.

This clonotype appeared a few times. This chain links TRBV14 with TRBJ2-2, with D hard to call. Trimming removed 1 base from V and 3 bases from J, with 9 bases in between. Germline lookup yields CDR1 SGHDN and CDR2 FVKESK. CDR3 length: 15 residues. In nucleotides, the CDR3 is TGTGCCAGCAGCCAAGTTGGACCGGACACCGGGGAGCTGTTTTTT. It encodes CASSQVGPDTGELFF.

The chain uses TRBV12-3 or TRBV12-4 and TRBJ1-1; weak D call: TRBD1 (6 bases). The CDR3 contains 15 residues. Trimming left V 6 bases short and J 4 bases short, with 18 bases between. CDR3 amino acids: CASRPHGRGGTEAFF. For the CDR3, the DNA is TGTGCCAGCAGGCCTCATGGCAGGGGAGGCACTGAAGCTTTCTTT.

The chain is built from TRBV27 and TRBJ2-1; 9 nucleotides align to TRBD2. The CDR3 sequence is 18 residues long. Germline V gives CDR1 MNHEY, CDR2 SMNVEV (reference sequence). V lost 0 bases and J lost 0; bases outside the gene matches: 6. In DNA form, the CDR3 reads TGTGCCAGCAGTTTATCCAGCGGGAGGCCGAGCTCCTACAATGAGCAGTTCTTC. Protein: CASSLSSGRPSSYNEQFF.

J is TRBJ1-5 and V is TRBV25-1; D is ambiguous. The CDR3 is made up of 13 amino acids. Trimming removed 5 bases from V and 2 bases from J, with 7 bases in between. The germline gives CDR1 MGHDK, CDR2 SYGVNS. This CDR3 reads CASSQSGNQPQHF. CDR3 bases: TGTGCCAGCAGTCAATCAGGCAATCAGCCCCAGCATTTT.

This clonotype occurred a few times. This chain links TRBV6-5 with TRBJ1-2; TRBD1 aligns across 9 bases. The CDR3 consists of 14 residues. Germline loops: CDR1 MNHEY, CDR2 SVGAGI. Trimming took 3 bases from V and 8 from J; bases not matched to a gene: 7. CDR3 loop: CASSYQQGAEGYTF. In nucleotides, the CDR3 is TGTGCCAGCAGTTATCAACAGGGGGCTGAGGGCTACACCTTC.

This clonotype showed up just a few times. The gene calls are TRBV20-1 and TRBJ1-2; tentative D call: TRBD1 (6 bases). Germline V gene lookup returns CDR1 DFQATT and CDR2 SNEGSKA (reference sequence). The CDR3 length is 13 residues. V lost 3 bases and J 4 bases, leaving 12 bases between the germline ends. The CDR3: CSASEGGSYGYTF. The CDR3 DNA follows: TGCAGTGCTAGCGAGGGGGGGTCCTATGGCTACACCTTC.

In this sample, this clonotype turned up many times. This chain connects TRBV28 to TRBJ2-3, with D unclear. Germline-derived CDR1 and CDR2 are MDHEN and SYDVKM. Between the trimmed V and J ends, which lost 0 bases and 0 bases, there was a span of 4 bases. CDR3 length: 14 residues. In nucleotides, the CDR3 is TGTGCCAGCAGTTTATGGGGTAGCACAGATACGCAGTATTTT. It encodes CASSLWGSTDTQYF. The full variable domain, with the rest looked up from reference TRBV28 and TRBJ2-3, is DVKVTQSSRYLVKRTGEKVFLECVQDMDHENMFWYRQDPGLGLRLIYFSYDVKMKEKGDIPEGYSVSREKKERFSLILESASTNQTSMYLCASSLWGSTDTQYFGPGTRLTVL.

With respect to this clonotype: The DNA is omitted, as the CDR3 cannot be located on it reliably, and the CDR3 follows TCRdb's listing. V is TRBV19 and J is TRBJ1-2; TRBD1, as called in the table, went unchecked against the DNA. From germline, CDR1 is LNHDA and CDR2 SQIVND (reference sequence). 15 amino acids form the CDR3, both terminal residues included. The CDR3 sequence is CASTSGQTINYGYTF.

This clonotype has at least ten counts. The rearrangement links TRBV7-2 to TRBJ2-2; D might be TRBD2 (6 bases). The V gene's germline CDR1 is SGHTA and CDR2 FQGNSA. V gave up 6 bases and J gave up 6 bases, with 17 bases separating them. This CDR3 has 15 residues. The CDR3, as DNA: TGTGCCAGCAGTTCAATGGGACTCACTGCCGGGGAGCTGTTTTTT. Amino acids: CASSSMGLTAGELFF.

This clonotype was seen a few times. The rearrangement uses TRBV27 and TRBJ2-7, with TRBD1 matching over 11 bases. There are 15 residues in the CDR3. V dropped 4 bases and J dropped 6; count of bases not matched to a gene: 8. Germline CDR1 MNHEY, CDR2 SMNVEV (reference sequence). CDR3 protein: CASSSFGTGGSEQYF. The CDR3 nucleotides are TGTGCCAGCAGTTCCTTCGGGACAGGGGGGTCCGAGCAGTACTTC.

This sequence joins TRBV5-1 and TRBJ1-5; perhaps TRBD1 as D (6 bases). CDR1 SGHRS and CDR2 YFSETQ come from the germline V gene. This CDR3 has 15 residues. V was shortened by 4 bases and J by 0 bases, with 11 bases between the two germline ends. This chain's CDR3 is CASSPDSFSNQPQHF. DNA for the CDR3: TGCGCCAGCAGCCCGGACAGCTTTAGCAATCAGCCCCAGCATTTT. Filled out from reference TRBV5-1 and TRBJ1-5, the complete variable domain reads KAGVTQTPRYLIKTRGQQVTLSCSPISGHRSVSWYQQTPGQGLQFLFEYFSETQRNKGNFPGRFSGRQFSNSRSEMNVSTLELGDSALYLCASSPDSFSNQPQHFGDGTRLSIL.

The gene calls are TRBV27 and TRBJ2-1; 10 bases map to TRBD2. Germline-derived CDR1 and CDR2 are MNHEY and SMNVEV (reference sequence). There are 19 residues in the CDR3. With V trimmed by 7 bases and J by 7 bases, 22 bases remained unmatched. The CDR3 is CASTKLAGGFLFYMNEQFF. For the CDR3, the DNA is TGTGCCAGCACGAAATTAGCGGGAGGTTTCCTTTTTTATATGAATGAGCAGTTCTTC.

V is TRBV12-3 or TRBV12-4 and J is TRBJ2-6, with D possibly called TRBD1 or TRBD2 (5 bases each). CDR3 size: 19 residues. Trimming took off 2 bases at V and 2 bases at J, with 19 bases between the two ends. The CDR3 is CASSLPRQIGDPGANVLTF. CDR3 nucleotide sequence: TGTGCCAGCAGTTTACCCCGACAGATAGGGGACCCTGGGGCCAACGTCCTGACTTTC.

As regards this clonotype: One end of the junction fails to match germline, which may point to a read error. V is TRBV7-2 and J is TRBJ2-4; unclear D gene. Per germline, CDR1 SGHTA and CDR2 FQGNSA. The CDR3 is 14 residues long. CDR3: CASSPPTSKNIHYF. The CDR3 DNA follows: TGTGCCAGCAGCCCCCCGACTTCGAAAAACATTCACTACTTC.

The chain joins TRBV7-9 to TRBJ1-1, with D perhaps TRBD1 (5 bases). The CDR3 is made up of 15 amino acids. Germline V CDR1 and CDR2: SEHNR, FQNEAQ (reference sequence). Between the trimmed V and J ends, which lost 4 bases and 5 bases, there was a span of 17 bases. CDR3 DNA sequence: TGTGCCAGCAGCTCACTTAGTGGGACGGCGACTGAAGCTTTCTTT. Translating gives CASSSLSGTATEAFF.